This T cell receptor (beta chain) emerged from a study of blood T cell repertoires in COVID-19. Study-wide background: Material from acute and convalescent COVID-19 was sourced from the United States, Italy and Spain.

Allocation to cohorts depended on clinical history reported by the participants. Germline values: CDR1 SGHRS, CDR2 YFSETQ. There are 16 residues in the CDR3. The V and J ends lost 4 bases and 6 bases, in that order; junction bases with no gene match: 9. The protocol was immunoSEQ multiplex PCR, while the TCRdb copy is restricted to in-frame clones and leaves out a portion. Of approximately 260,000 clones in the sample, approximately 84% were seen once. The chain is built from TRBV5-1 and TRBJ2-2; 10 bases map to TRBD1. The origin of this receptor is a woman aged 40 to 55 with acute COVID-19. The specimen was PBMCs or T cells enriched from blood (not recorded which). The CDR3 nucleotides read TGCGCCAGCAGCGATCCGGGACAGGGGATTGCCGGGGAGCTGTTTTTT. Translated, it gives CASSDPGQGIAGELFF.